This T cell receptor (beta chain) was captured by sequencing in a study of memory CD4+ T cells and cytomegalovirus serostatus. In the study's own analysis: After removing out-of-frame reads, 2 million to 2.5 million distinct TCRbeta sequences remained. Profiled with immunoSEQ multiplex PCR; TCRdb holds only in-frame clones, not every one. V and J calls and clone size are given by that table; D and trimming were obtained from the DNA. Found here are 55,000 to 80,000 clones, about 78% of them singletons; the top ten hold about 4.5%. The sort gate was single viable CD3+CD4+CD8-CD45RO+ cells for memory CD4+ T cells. CD4+ T cells were isolated by positive magnetic selection. The germline gives CDR1 MDHEN, CDR2 SYDVKM. The CDR3 covers 16 residues. Between the trimmed V and J ends, which lost 3 bases and 0 bases, there was a span of 15 bases.

This rearrangement joins TRBV28 to TRBJ2-7, with a weak D call TRBD2 (6 bases). The sequenced material came from memory CD4+ T cells from blood. The origin of this receptor is an adult in good health and CMV-seropositive. CDR3: CASSFHLAALSYEQYF. The CDR3 bases are TGTGCCAGCAGTTTCCATTTAGCGGCCCTCTCCTACGAGCAGTACTTC.